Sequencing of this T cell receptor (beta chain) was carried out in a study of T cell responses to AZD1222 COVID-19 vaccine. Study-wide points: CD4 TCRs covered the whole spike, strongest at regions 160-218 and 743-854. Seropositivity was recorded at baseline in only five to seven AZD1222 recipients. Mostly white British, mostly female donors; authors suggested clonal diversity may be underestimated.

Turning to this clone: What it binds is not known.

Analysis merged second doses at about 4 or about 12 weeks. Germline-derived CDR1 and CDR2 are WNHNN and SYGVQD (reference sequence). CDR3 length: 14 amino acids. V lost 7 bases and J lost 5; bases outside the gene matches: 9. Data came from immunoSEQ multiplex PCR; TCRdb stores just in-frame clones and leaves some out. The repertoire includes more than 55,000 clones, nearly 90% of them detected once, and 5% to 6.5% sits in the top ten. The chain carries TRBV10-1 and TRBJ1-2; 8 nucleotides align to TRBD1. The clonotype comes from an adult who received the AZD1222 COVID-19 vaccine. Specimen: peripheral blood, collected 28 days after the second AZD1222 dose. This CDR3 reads CASTPTGEVYGYTF. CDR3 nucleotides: TGCGCCAGCACCCCGACAGGGGAAGTGTATGGCTACACCTTC.